Listed below are T cell receptor beta chains from one sample, sequenced in a study of Ad26.COV2.S vaccination and SARS-CoV-2 variants. Sequenced by immunoSEQ multiplex PCR; TCRdb stores in-frame clones only, minus some. In the table there are about 400,000 clones, 92% of which are singletons. The material was peripheral blood, obtained in a trial of Ad26.COV2.S vaccine versus placebo. These receptors originate from a person between 18 and 60 years old who received the Ad26.COV2.S COVID-19 vaccine or a placebo. Each CDR3 is given with its conserved first and last residue. D genes are given only for firm matches. Clone size is stated in some rows and not others, as once, few, many or a class when expanded.

v_gene	j_gene	len	d_gene	abundance	CDR3nt	CDR3aa
TRBV11-2	TRBJ1-4	15	TRBD1	NA	TGTGCCAGCAGCATACCCGGGACAGGGTTTGAAAAACTGTTTTTT	CASSIPGTGFEKLFF
TRBV3-1/TRBV3-2	TRBJ2-5	11	NA	NA	TGTGCCAGCGGGGCCCTCGGGACCCAGTACTTC	CASGALGTQYF
TRBV5-1	TRBJ2-7	13	NA	NA	TGCGCCAGCAGCTTGGGCGGGGTCAACGAGCAGTACTTC	CASSLGGVNEQYF
TRBV5-4	TRBJ2-1	15	TRBD2	NA	TGTGCCAGCAGCTTACTAGCGGGGGAGGTTGATGAGCAGTTCTTC	CASSLLAGEVDEQFF
TRBV5-6	TRBJ1-1	13	NA	NA	TGTGCCAGCAGCTTGATGGCGAGGGCTGAAGCTTTCTTT	CASSLMARAEAFF
TRBV29-1	TRBJ2-1	17	TRBD2	NA	TGCAGCGTAACCGGGACTAGCGGGGGGACCCTATTGAATGAGCAGTTCTTC	CSVTGTSGGTLLNEQFF
TRBV2	TRBJ2-1	15	TRBD2	NA	TGTGCCAGCAGCCGGACTAGCGGGGCCGGGGATGAGCAGTTCTTC	CASSRTSGAGDEQFF
TRBV7-6	TRBJ1-1	18	NA	few	TGTGCCAGCAGCCTACGACCGACAGGCGACCTGACGCACACTGAAGCTTTCTTT	CASSLRPTGDLTHTEAFF
TRBV12-3/TRBV12-4	TRBJ1-5	13	TRBD1	NA	TGTGCCAGCAGTCTAGACAGGGGGGCGCCCCAGCATTTT	CASSLDRGAPQHF
TRBV9	TRBJ1-1	16	NA	NA	TGTGCCAGCAGCGTAGCCCCGACGGGGGGAGGGGCTGAAGCTTTCTTT	CASSVAPTGGGAEAFF
TRBV6-4	TRBJ2-3	14	NA	NA	TGTGCCAGCAGTGACGGTCACGGTGCGGATACGCAGTATTTT	CASSDGHGADTQYF
TRBV18	TRBJ2-3	17	NA	NA	TGTGCCAGCTCACCAAACATGGGGGGTGTTTCGACAGATACGCAGTATTTT	CASSPNMGGVSTDTQYF
TRBV6-2/TRBV6-3	TRBJ2-2	14	NA	NA	TGTGCCAGCAGTTACGGGGCCCCGACCGGGGAGCTGTTTTTT	CASSYGAPTGELFF
TRBV19	TRBJ2-5	13	TRBD2	NA	TGTGCCACCGGGGGGACCGTACAAGAGACCCAGTACTTC	CATGGTVQETQYF
TRBV19	TRBJ2-5	13	TRBD1	once	TGTGCCAGTAGAAACAGGGGGCAGGAGACCCAGTACTTC	CASRNRGQETQYF
TRBV21-1	TRBJ2-1	19	NA	NA	TGTGCCAGCAGCAAAGTCCGGGACAGGGGAGTAAAGGGGAATTCCGGGCAGTTCTTC	CASSKVRDRGVKGNSGQFF
TRBV6-2/TRBV6-3	TRBJ2-4	15	NA	NA	TGTGCCAGCAGCCCAGGGGGGGCCAACAAAAACATTCAGTACTTC	CASSPGGANKNIQYF